Below, 9 T cell receptor beta chains from the same sample are listed, as sequenced in a study of blood T cell repertoires in COVID-19. Clones were sequenced by immunoSEQ multiplex PCR, and TCRdb holds only the in-frame ones, with some missing. The data contain some 37,000 clones, roughly 88% of them singletons. Material: peripheral blood. Every receptor here comes from a woman between 65 and 79 years old with acute or convalescent COVID-19.

This chain joins TRBV7-3 and TRBJ1-2, with 10 positions matching TRBD1. The junction had 7 bases not matched to a gene; V was cut back by 2 bases and J by 4 bases. Germline V gene lookup returns CDR1 SGHTA and CDR2 FQGTGA. The CDR3 sequence is 16 residues long. The CDR3 coding sequence is TGTGCCAGCAGCTTATCGGGGGACAGGGGAGGCTATGGCTACACCTTC. Amino acids: CASSLSGDRGGYGYTF.

The rearrangement joins TRBV6-5 to TRBJ1-2, with D possibly matching TRBD1 (5 bases). Germline CDR1 and CDR2: MNHEY and SVGAGI. The V gene lost 7 bases and the J gene lost 0 bases, with 12 bases spanning the gap. CDR3 length equals 14 residues. The DNA for the CDR3 is TGTGCCAGCATAGGCCAAGGGGCTAACTATGGCTACACCTTC. Translated, it gives CASIGQGANYGYTF.

The gene calls are TRBV18 and TRBJ2-5; the D is unclear. From germline, CDR1 is KGHSH and CDR2 LQKENI. V lost 2 bases, J lost 3 bases, and 7 bases lay in between. This CDR3 region has 13 residues. As DNA, the CDR3 is TGTGCCAGCTCACCAAGTCCTAAAGAGACCCAGTACTTC. It encodes CASSPSPKETQYF.

DNA of the CDR3: TGTGCCAGCAGTCCCGGTCGCAATCAGCCCCAGCATTTT. Amino acid sequence: CASSPGRNQPQHF. The chain uses TRBV6-2 or TRBV6-3 and TRBJ1-5, with no clear D. The CDR3 runs 13 residues. In germline, CDR1 is MNHEY, CDR2 SVGEGT. V shed 5 bases and J shed 2 bases, with 7 bases lying between them.

The V gene is TRBV20-1, the J gene TRBJ1-2; D remains ambiguous. The CDR3 runs 10 residues. Trimming stripped 3 bases from V and 4 bases from J, with 3 bases between. CDR1 is DFQATT and CDR2 is SNEGSKA in the germline V gene (reference sequence). The CDR3 protein is CSARAYGYTF. The CDR3 DNA reads TGCAGTGCTAGGGCCTATGGCTACACCTTC.

CDR3 nucleotide sequence: TGTGCCAGCAGCGGACAGGGTAATCAGCCCCAGCATTTT. Translating gives CASSGQGNQPQHF. The rearrangement links TRBV2 to TRBJ1-5; 8 bases map to TRBD1. J was trimmed by 4 bases and V by 6 bases; bases with no gene match: 2. The germline CDR1 and CDR2 sequences are SNHLY and FYNNEI. The CDR3 has 13 amino acids.

In nucleotides, the CDR3 is TGTGCCACCAGTGATCCTGCAGCGGGAGTAACAGAGACCCAGTACTTC. The encoded protein is CATSDPAAGVTETQYF. This rearrangement joins TRBV24-1 to TRBJ2-5, with 8 nucleotides matching TRBD2. CDR1 and CDR2 from the germline V gene are KGHDR and SFDVKD. The CDR3 totals 16 residues. Germline trimming cut 3 bases from V and 4 bases from J; bases unmatched to any gene: 9.

The chain uses TRBV7-7 and TRBJ2-5, with 7 bases lining up with TRBD2. The CDR3 covers 16 residues. J lost 5 bases, V lost 3 bases, and 12 bases had no gene match. From germline, CDR1 is SSHAT and CDR2 FNYEAQ (reference sequence). CDR3 region: CASSLTASGFGETQYF. In DNA form, the CDR3 reads TGTGCCAGCAGCTTGACGGCTAGCGGCTTCGGGGAGACCCAGTACTTC.

The rearrangement links TRBV7-9 to TRBJ2-3; the match to TRBD2 covers 15 bases. Germline CDR1 is SEHNR and CDR2 is FQNEAQ (reference sequence). J was trimmed by 2 bases and V by 5 bases; bases with no gene match: 17. The CDR3 is 21 residues long. DNA of the CDR3: TGTGCCAGCAGCACAAGAGACCGGACTAGCGGGGGGGCCTTCTTCACAGATACGCAGTATTTT. Translating gives CASSTRDRTSGGAFFTDTQYF.